The sequence of this TCR beta chain was determined in a study of blood T cell repertoires in COVID-19. The sample holds one count of this clone. Germline V gene data show CDR1 as MNHEY and CDR2 as SMNVEV (reference sequence). The CDR3 extends over 18 amino acids. Germline trimming cut 4 bases from V and 5 bases from J; bases unmatched to any gene: 14. The assay was immunoSEQ multiplex PCR, and TCRdb's table has in-frame clones only and misses some. The sample consists of around 310,000 clones, about 90% of them appearing once. The source of this sequence is a woman aged 40 to 50 with COVID-19, enrolled during active disease. The chain combines TRBV27 with TRBJ2-2; 9 bases match TRBD1. Sequences were obtained from peripheral blood. Here the CDR3 DNA reads TGTGCCAGCAGTTCCACGGTACACAGGGGGCGCGGGACCGGGGAGCTGTTTTTT. Translation gives CASSSTVHRGRGTGELFF.